The rows below give T cell receptor beta chains drawn from one sample of a study of T cell responses to AZD1222 COVID-19 vaccine. The protocol was immunoSEQ multiplex PCR, while the TCRdb copy is restricted to in-frame clones and leaves out a portion. The sample records approximately 120,000 clones, around 92% being singletons. The sequencing used peripheral blood, collected on day 0 of AZD1222 vaccination. The receptors here all came from an adult in good health. CDR3s include the opening cysteine and the closing phenylalanine or tryptophan. The order of the fields is CDR3 DNA, CDR3 protein, D gene, V gene, J gene, clone size. A D gene is named only where the DNA matches it firmly. The size field is filled for only some rows; it gives once, few, many or a size class.

DNA: TGTGCCAGGGGTATACGAATCTCTGGGGCCAACGTCCTGACTTTC; CDR3: CARGIRISGANVLTF; D: .; V: TRBV19; J: TRBJ2-6; size: .
DNA: TGTGCCAGCAGGTACATCGCGGGGTTCACGGCCTACGAGCAGTACTTC; CDR3: CASRYIAGFTAYEQYF; D: .; V: TRBV11-2; J: TRBJ2-7; size: .
DNA: TGTGCCAGCACCAACCTCGCGCGGGGCTGGGACACTGAAGCTTTCTTT; CDR3: CASTNLARGWDTEAFF; D: .; V: TRBV7-9; J: TRBJ1-1; size: .
DNA: TGTGCCAGCAGGCGCACAGGGAGCTCTGGAAACACCATATATTTT; CDR3: CASRRTGSSGNTIYF; D: .; V: TRBV6-5; J: TRBJ1-3; size: .
DNA: TGCGCCAGCAGCCGAGCCAGTAATAACTATGGCTACACCTTC; CDR3: CASSRASNNYGYTF; D: .; V: TRBV5-1; J: TRBJ1-2; size: .
DNA: TGTGCCAGCAAAGGGGGCGGTAGTCAGCCCCAGCATTTT; CDR3: CASKGGGSQPQHF; D: TRBD1; V: TRBV6-5; J: TRBJ1-5; size: few
DNA: TGTGCCAGCAGCAGGAATCGCTACGAGCAGTACTTC; CDR3: CASSRNRYEQYF; D: .; V: TRBV5-6; J: TRBJ2-7; size: .
DNA: TGTGCCAGCAGCCATTCCGGACACCTCAACACCGGGGAGCTGTTTTTT; CDR3: CASSHSGHLNTGELFF; D: .; V: TRBV3-1/TRBV3-2; J: TRBJ2-2; size: .
DNA: TGTGCCAGCAGTGAATCGCCATGGGGTGTTAGCTCCTACAATGAGCAGTTCTTC; CDR3: CASSESPWGVSSYNEQFF; D: .; V: TRBV25-1; J: TRBJ2-1; size: .
DNA: TGTGCCAGCAGGGAGGGGCGGTTCCAAGAGACCCAGTACTTC; CDR3: CASREGRFQETQYF; D: .; V: TRBV11-2; J: TRBJ2-5; size: few
DNA: TGTGCCACCCCAAGAAGTGAACAGTACACAGATACGCAGTATTTT; CDR3: CATPRSEQYTDTQYF; D: .; V: TRBV2; J: TRBJ2-3; size: .
DNA: TGTGCCAGCAGCCGCGGGACTAGCGGGACCTACAATGAGCAGTTCTTC; CDR3: CASSRGTSGTYNEQFF; D: TRBD2; V: TRBV3-1/TRBV3-2; J: TRBJ2-1; size: .
DNA: TGTGCCAGCAGCTGGACAGAGGATACGCAGTATTTT; CDR3: CASSWTEDTQYF; D: .; V: TRBV5-4; J: TRBJ2-3; size: .
DNA: TGTGCCAGCAGCACCAGACTAGCGGGAGACTCCGAGCAGTACTTC; CDR3: CASSTRLAGDSEQYF; D: TRBD2; V: TRBV7-9; J: TRBJ2-7; size: .
DNA: TGTGCCAGCAGCCCTGGGGGGAGCAATCAGCCCCAGCATTTT; CDR3: CASSPGGSNQPQHF; D: .; V: TRBV9; J: TRBJ1-5; size: .
DNA: TGTGCCAGCAGTCACCAGGGTAACACTGAAGCTTTCTTT; CDR3: CASSHQGNTEAFF; D: .; V: TRBV5-6; J: TRBJ1-1; size: .
DNA: TGTGCCAGCAGTCCATGGGCCGGGGAGCTGTTTTTT; CDR3: CASSPWAGELFF; D: .; V: TRBV12-3/TRBV12-4; J: TRBJ2-2; size: .
DNA: TGTGCCAGCAGCTTAGCTGGATTTGCCGAGCAGTACTTC; CDR3: CASSLAGFAEQYF; D: .; V: TRBV11-1; J: TRBJ2-7; size: once
DNA: TGCAGTGCTAGTAAAGGCAACTCCTACGAGCAGTACTTC; CDR3: CSASKGNSYEQYF; D: .; V: TRBV20-1; J: TRBJ2-7; size: .
DNA: TGTGCCAGCAGCCAAGTTAGGACAGGGGGCGCAGAGACCCAGTACTTC; CDR3: CASSQVRTGGAETQYF; D: TRBD1; V: TRBV4-2; J: TRBJ2-5; size: .
DNA: TGTGCCAGCAGCTTCGGGGGCTGGGGGCCCGGGGATGAGCAGTTCTTC; CDR3: CASSFGGWGPGDEQFF; D: .; V: TRBV7-3; J: TRBJ2-1; size: .
DNA: TGTGCCAGCAGACAGACAGGCCAAGAGACCCAGTACTTC; CDR3: CASRQTGQETQYF; D: .; V: TRBV12-3/TRBV12-4; J: TRBJ2-5; size: .
DNA: TGTGCCAGCAGTGAACGCGGGAGAAGGAATGAGCAGTTCTTC; CDR3: CASSERGRRNEQFF; D: TRBD2; V: TRBV2; J: TRBJ2-1; size: .
DNA: TGTGCCAGCCCCCAGACAGGGTGGGAGCAGTACTTC; CDR3: CASPQTGWEQYF; D: TRBD1; V: TRBV12-3/TRBV12-4; J: TRBJ2-7; size: .
DNA: TGTGCCAGCAGCCGACCTTTCCCCAGGCAGGGGGCGAACAATGAGCAGTTCTTC; CDR3: CASSRPFPRQGANNEQFF; D: TRBD1; V: TRBV4-2; J: TRBJ2-1; size: .
DNA: TGCAGCGTTGAAGATCGAAGGGGGGCTCAAGCTAACTATGGCTACACCTTC; CDR3: CSVEDRRGAQANYGYTF; D: .; V: TRBV29-1; J: TRBJ1-2; size: .
DNA: TGCGCCAGCAGCCAAGATGGGACAGAGAATTCACCCCTCCACTTT; CDR3: CASSQDGTENSPLHF; D: TRBD1; V: TRBV4-1; J: TRBJ1-6; size: .
DNA: TGTGCCAGCTCGCCCGTAGGAGGGACCGTAGCTTTCTTT; CDR3: CASSPVGGTVAFF; D: .; V: TRBV18; J: TRBJ1-1; size: .
DNA: TGTGCCAGCAGCCAGAGGTCGACAACTAATGAAAAACTGTTTTTT; CDR3: CASSQRSTTNEKLFF; D: .; V: TRBV9; J: TRBJ1-4; size: .
DNA: TGCGCCAGCAGCCAAAACCTGGACCAAGAGACCCAGTACTTC; CDR3: CASSQNLDQETQYF; D: .; V: TRBV4-1; J: TRBJ2-5; size: .
DNA: TGTGCCAGCAGATCGGACGGGATCTATGGCTACACCTTC; CDR3: CASRSDGIYGYTF; D: .; V: TRBV2; J: TRBJ1-2; size: .
DNA: TGTGCCAGTAGTATGGGTACAAGGTATGGCTACACCTTC; CDR3: CASSMGTRYGYTF; D: .; V: TRBV19; J: TRBJ1-2; size: .
DNA: TGTGCCTGGGGGAACTGGCGTACCCACAATGAGCAGTTCTTC; CDR3: CAWGNWRTHNEQFF; D: .; V: TRBV30; J: TRBJ2-1; size: .
DNA: TGCGCCAGCAGCTTGGGGGCCCGGGACAGGGGGCATGGCTACACCTTC; CDR3: CASSLGARDRGHGYTF; D: TRBD1; V: TRBV5-1; J: TRBJ1-2; size: .
DNA: TGTGCCTGGAGCGGACCTTACTCTGGAAACACCATATATTTT; CDR3: CAWSGPYSGNTIYF; D: .; V: TRBV30; J: TRBJ1-3; size: .
DNA: TGTGCCAGCAGATTCGGACAGGGGAGCAATCAGCCCCAGCATTTT; CDR3: CASRFGQGSNQPQHF; D: TRBD1; V: TRBV28; J: TRBJ1-5; size: .
DNA: TGCGCCAGCAGCTATGACACCCACCGGGAGGCTTTCTTT; CDR3: CASSYDTHREAFF; D: .; V: TRBV5-1; J: TRBJ1-1; size: .
DNA: TGTGCCAGTAGTACACAGGGGGCCGGTCAGCCCCAGCATTTT; CDR3: CASSTQGAGQPQHF; D: TRBD1; V: TRBV19; J: TRBJ1-5; size: .
DNA: TGTGCCAGCATAGTCGAGATTAGCACAGATACGCAGTATTTT; CDR3: CASIVEISTDTQYF; D: .; V: TRBV6-5; J: TRBJ2-3; size: once
DNA: TGTGCCAGCAGCTTAGGTAGGGATCAGCCCCAGCATTTT; CDR3: CASSLGRDQPQHF; D: .; V: TRBV7-2; J: TRBJ1-5; size: .
DNA: TGTGCCTGGACAGCGGGCGGGTCAGGCAATGAGCAGTTCTTC; CDR3: CAWTAGGSGNEQFF; D: .; V: TRBV30; J: TRBJ2-1; size: .
DNA: TGTGCCAGCAGCCCTTTTCGGGGCACTGAAGCTTTCTTT; CDR3: CASSPFRGTEAFF; D: .; V: TRBV3-1/TRBV3-2; J: TRBJ1-1; size: .
DNA: TGCGCCAGCAGCCAAGAGGGAACTAGCGGGTACAATGAGCAGTTCTTC; CDR3: CASSQEGTSGYNEQFF; D: TRBD2; V: TRBV4-1; J: TRBJ2-1; size: .
DNA: TGTGCCAGCAGTTTCACGGACAGTTCCTACGAGCAGTACTTC; CDR3: CASSFTDSSYEQYF; D: .; V: TRBV27; J: TRBJ2-7; size: .
DNA: TGTGCCAGCAGCTGGGGACAGGGGGACCTCTATGGCTACACCTTC; CDR3: CASSWGQGDLYGYTF; D: TRBD1; V: TRBV11-2; J: TRBJ1-2; size: few
DNA: TGTGCCAGCAGCTTGACGGACACGGACTCCTACGAGCAGTACTTC; CDR3: CASSLTDTDSYEQYF; D: .; V: TRBV5-6; J: TRBJ2-7; size: once
DNA: TGTGCCACCAGCAGAGATCGGGTCTCGATTGAGCAGTTCTTC; CDR3: CATSRDRVSIEQFF; D: .; V: TRBV15; J: TRBJ2-1; size: .